This TCR beta chain derives from a study of T cell changes during pregnancy in multiple sclerosis. The method was immunoSEQ multiplex PCR; TCRdb's version includes in-frame clones alone and lacks a portion of them. Seen here are about 110,000 clones, about 90% observed once, and the top ten hold less than 2%. This clone was seen just once. V dropped 4 bases and J dropped 2; count of bases not matched to a gene: 10. Per germline, CDR1 MNHEY and CDR2 SMNVEV (reference sequence). This CDR3 comprises 19 residues. This material consisted of peripheral blood, taken in the third trimester of pregnancy. The chain employs TRBV27 and TRBJ2-6; 11 positions agree with TRBD2. The receptor was isolated from a female donor with multiple sclerosis, enrolled in a pregnancy study. DNA for the CDR3: TGTGCCAGCAGTTCGAGTCTAGCGGGAGGCGAAACTGGGGCCAACGTCCTGACTTTC. Translating gives CASSSSLAGGETGANVLTF.